The table lists the clone carrying this T cell receptor (beta chain) with a count of one. Those enrolled in Seattle joined during active infection and were followed longitudinally afterward. CDR3 length equals 15 residues. Germline CDR1 reads SGHKS; CDR2 reads YYEKEE (reference sequence). With 2 bases clipped from V and 7 bases from J, the junction kept 3 bases outside the gene matches. Original handling: Estimation of nucleated cell counts relied on the amplification of reference gene primers. Using immunoSEQ multiplex PCR, the repertoire was profiled, and TCRdb retains in-frame clones only, with some absent. For V, J and clone size, that table is used; D and trimming come from the DNA. This sample has about 170,000 clones, with around 86% found just once. The sample comes from a study of blood T cell repertoires in COVID-19.

This clonotype was obtained from an elderly woman with COVID-19, enrolled during active disease. The chain uses TRBV5-5 and TRBJ2-1; TRBD2 agrees at 13 bases. The sample taken for sequencing was peripheral blood. CDR3 residues: CASSFGLAGVNEQFF. In DNA, the CDR3 is TGTGCCAGCAGCTTTGGACTAGCGGGAGTAAATGAGCAGTTCTTC. Full variable domain (missing parts from reference TRBV5-5 and TRBJ2-1): DAGVTQSPTHLIKTRGQQVTLRCSPISGHKSVSWYQQVLGQGPQFIFQYYEKEERGRGNFPDRFSARQFPNYSSELNVNALLLGDSALYLCASSFGLAGVNEQFFGPGTRLTVL.